This record covers a single TCR beta chain. Antigen unknown. TCRdb called the reads again in MiXCR, with one record for every CDR3 protein. Here the sample spans around 530,000 distinct CDR3 sequences, 16% being singletons. These data belong to a study of T cell repertoires in cytomegalovirus infection. For the study at large: Matching HLA type and CMV infection were both indicated by public TCR beta signatures. Overall study results and limits: Summed frequency of shared TCR beta families picked out CMV carriers who also had the relevant HLA. Dominating the ex vivo response were HLA-C-restricted CMV-specific TCR beta clonotypes.

The sequenced sample was CD8+ T cells from PBMCs. The receptor was derived from a human donor in good health (CMV status not recorded). Some clones in this sample may be carry-over from other donors' samples.

The CDR3: CASSFTRGSTDTQYF. The CDR3 coding sequence is TGCGCCAGCAGCTTCACTCGCGGGAGCACAGATACGCAGTATTTT. The chain links TRBV5-1 to TRBJ2-3; D perhaps matches TRBD2 (5 bases). CDR3 length equals 15 residues. CDR1 and CDR2 (germline): SGHRS, YFSETQ. The V gene lost 2 bases and the J gene lost 0 bases, with 10 bases spanning the gap.